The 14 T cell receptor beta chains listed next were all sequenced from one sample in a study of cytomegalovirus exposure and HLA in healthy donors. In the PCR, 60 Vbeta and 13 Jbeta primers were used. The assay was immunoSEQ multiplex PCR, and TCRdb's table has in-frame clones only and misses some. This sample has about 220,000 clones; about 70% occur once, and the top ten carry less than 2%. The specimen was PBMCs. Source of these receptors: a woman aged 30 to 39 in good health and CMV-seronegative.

The CDR3 reads CASRSPGTSEETQYF. Written as DNA, the CDR3 is TGTGCCAGTAGATCACCCGGGACTAGTGAGGAGACCCAGTACTTC. V usage is TRBV19 and J usage is TRBJ2-5; TRBD2 matches at 8 bases. Germline V lookup: CDR1 LNHDA, CDR2 SQIVND (reference sequence). Losses at the gene ends were 6 bases for V and 5 bases for J; bases not matched to a gene: 11. The CDR3 has 15 residues.

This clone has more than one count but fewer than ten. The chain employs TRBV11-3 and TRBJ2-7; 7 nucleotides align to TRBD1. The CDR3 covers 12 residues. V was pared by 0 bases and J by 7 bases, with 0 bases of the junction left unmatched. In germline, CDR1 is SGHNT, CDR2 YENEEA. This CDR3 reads CASSLEQGEQYF. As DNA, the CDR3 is TGTGCCAGCAGCTTAGAACAGGGGGAGCAGTACTTC. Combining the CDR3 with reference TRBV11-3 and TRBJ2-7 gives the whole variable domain EAGVVQSPRYKIIEKKQPVAFWCNPISGHNTLYWYLQNLGQGPELLIRYENEEAVDDSQLPKDRFSAERLKGVDSTLKIQPAELGDSAVYLCASSLEQGEQYFGPGTRLTVT.

The CDR3 nucleotides read TGTGCCAGCAGCTTCGGTAGCGGGAGAGATTACAATGAGCAGTTCTTC. Translating it yields CASSFGSGRDYNEQFF. The chain uses TRBV7-3 and TRBJ2-1; 9 bases agree with TRBD2. V shed 3 bases, J shed 4 bases, and the junction held 7 bases outside the gene matches. Germline lookup yields CDR1 SGHTA and CDR2 FQGTGA. This CDR3 contains 16 residues.

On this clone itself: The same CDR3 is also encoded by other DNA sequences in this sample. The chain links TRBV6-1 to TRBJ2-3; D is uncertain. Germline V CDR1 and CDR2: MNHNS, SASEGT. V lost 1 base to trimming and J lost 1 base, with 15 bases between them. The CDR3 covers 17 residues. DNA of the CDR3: TGTGCCAGCAGTGAAGACCCCTATGCGCTAGGCACAGATACGCAGTATTTT. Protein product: CASSEDPYALGTDTQYF.

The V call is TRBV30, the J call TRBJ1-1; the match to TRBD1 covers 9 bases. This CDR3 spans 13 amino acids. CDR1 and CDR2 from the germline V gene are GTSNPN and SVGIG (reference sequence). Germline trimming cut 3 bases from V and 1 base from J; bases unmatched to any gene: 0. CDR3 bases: TGTGCCTGGAGGGACAGGGGGAACACTGAAGCTTTCTTT. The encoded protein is CAWRDRGNTEAFF.

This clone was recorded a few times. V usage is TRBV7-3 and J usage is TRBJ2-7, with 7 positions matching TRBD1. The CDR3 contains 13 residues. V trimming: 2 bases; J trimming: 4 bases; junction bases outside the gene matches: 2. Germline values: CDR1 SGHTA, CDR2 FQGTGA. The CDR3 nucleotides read TGTGCCAGCAGCTTAGGGGACAGTTACGAGCAGTACTTC. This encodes CASSLGDSYEQYF.

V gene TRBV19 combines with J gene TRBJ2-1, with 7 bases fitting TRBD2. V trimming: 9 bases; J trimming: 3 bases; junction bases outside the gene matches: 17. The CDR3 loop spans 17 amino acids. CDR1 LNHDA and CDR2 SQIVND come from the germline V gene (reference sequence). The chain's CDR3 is CASADREASSNYNEQFF. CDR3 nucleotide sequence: TGTGCCAGCGCCGATCGGGAGGCTAGCTCTAACTACAATGAGCAGTTCTTC.

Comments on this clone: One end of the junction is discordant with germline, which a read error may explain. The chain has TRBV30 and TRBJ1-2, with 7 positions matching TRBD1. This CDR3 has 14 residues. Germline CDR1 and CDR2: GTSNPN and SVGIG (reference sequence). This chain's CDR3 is CAWRVEGASRGYTF. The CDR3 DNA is TGTGCATGGAGGGTTGAGGGGGCCTCGCGAGGCTACACCTTC.

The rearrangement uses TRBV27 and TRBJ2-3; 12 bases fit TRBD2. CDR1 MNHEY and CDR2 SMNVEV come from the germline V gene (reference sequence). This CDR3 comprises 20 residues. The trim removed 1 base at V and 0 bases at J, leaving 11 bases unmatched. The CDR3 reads CASSLFATSGGSSSTDTQYF. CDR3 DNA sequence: TGTGCCAGCAGTTTATTCGCGACTAGCGGGGGTTCCTCTAGCACAGATACGCAGTATTTT.

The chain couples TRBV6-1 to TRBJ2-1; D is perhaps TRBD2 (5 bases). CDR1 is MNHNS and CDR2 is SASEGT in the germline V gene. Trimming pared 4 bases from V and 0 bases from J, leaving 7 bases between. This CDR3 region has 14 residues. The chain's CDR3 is CASSVGSSYNEQFF. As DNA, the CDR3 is TGTGCCAGCAGTGTGGGGAGCTCCTACAATGAGCAGTTCTTC.

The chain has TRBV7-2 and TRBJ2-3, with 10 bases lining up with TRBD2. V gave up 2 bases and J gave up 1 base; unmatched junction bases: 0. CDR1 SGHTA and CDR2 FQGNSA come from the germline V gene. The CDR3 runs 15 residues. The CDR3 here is CASSLLAGGTDTQYF. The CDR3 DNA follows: TGTGCCAGCAGCTTACTAGCGGGGGGCACAGATACGCAGTATTTT.

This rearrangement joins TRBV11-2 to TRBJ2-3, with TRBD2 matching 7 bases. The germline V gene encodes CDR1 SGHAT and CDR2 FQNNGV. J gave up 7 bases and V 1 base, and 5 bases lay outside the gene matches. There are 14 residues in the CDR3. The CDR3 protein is CASSLGGTTNTQYF. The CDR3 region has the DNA TGTGCCAGCAGCTTAGGGGGGACTACCAATACGCAGTATTTT.

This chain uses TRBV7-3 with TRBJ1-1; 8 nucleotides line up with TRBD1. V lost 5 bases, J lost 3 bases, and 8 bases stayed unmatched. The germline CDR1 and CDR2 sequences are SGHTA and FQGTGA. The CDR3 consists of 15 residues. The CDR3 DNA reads TGTGCCAGCAGCCCTCGACAGGGGTTAGACACTGAAGCTTTCTTT. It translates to CASSPRQGLDTEAFF.

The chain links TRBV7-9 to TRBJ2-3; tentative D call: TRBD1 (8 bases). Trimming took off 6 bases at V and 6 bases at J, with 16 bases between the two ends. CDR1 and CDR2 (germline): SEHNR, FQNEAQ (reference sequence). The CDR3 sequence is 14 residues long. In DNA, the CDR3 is TGTGCCAGCAGGGGGGGGCAGGGGGCTGATACGCAGTATTTT. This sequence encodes CASRGGQGADTQYF.